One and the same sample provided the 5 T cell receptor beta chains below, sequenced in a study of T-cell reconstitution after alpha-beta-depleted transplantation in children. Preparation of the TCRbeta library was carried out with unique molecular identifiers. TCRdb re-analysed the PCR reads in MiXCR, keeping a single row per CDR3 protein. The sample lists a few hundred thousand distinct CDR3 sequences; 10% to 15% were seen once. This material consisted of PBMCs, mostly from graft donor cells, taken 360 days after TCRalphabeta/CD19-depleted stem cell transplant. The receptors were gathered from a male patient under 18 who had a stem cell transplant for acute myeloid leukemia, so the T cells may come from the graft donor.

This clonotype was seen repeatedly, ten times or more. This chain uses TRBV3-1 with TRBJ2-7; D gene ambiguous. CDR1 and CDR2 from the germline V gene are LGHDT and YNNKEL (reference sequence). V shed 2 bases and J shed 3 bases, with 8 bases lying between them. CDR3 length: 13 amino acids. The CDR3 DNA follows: TGTGCCAGCAGCCAATTTGGTGTCTACGAGCAGTACTTC. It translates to CASSQFGVYEQYF.

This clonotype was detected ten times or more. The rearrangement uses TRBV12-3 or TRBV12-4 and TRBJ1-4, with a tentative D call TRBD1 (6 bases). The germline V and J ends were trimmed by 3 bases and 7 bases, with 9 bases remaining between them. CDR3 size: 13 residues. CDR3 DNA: TGTGCCAGCAGTTTTACAGGGCCTGAAAAACTGTTTTTT. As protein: CASSFTGPEKLFF.

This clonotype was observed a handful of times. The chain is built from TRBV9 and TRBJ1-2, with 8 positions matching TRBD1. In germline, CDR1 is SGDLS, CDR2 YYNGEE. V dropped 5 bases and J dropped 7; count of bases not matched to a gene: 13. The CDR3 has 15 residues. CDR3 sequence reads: CASRTGSDRDSGYTF. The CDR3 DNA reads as TGTGCCAGCAGGACAGGATCGGACAGGGACTCTGGCTACACCTTC.

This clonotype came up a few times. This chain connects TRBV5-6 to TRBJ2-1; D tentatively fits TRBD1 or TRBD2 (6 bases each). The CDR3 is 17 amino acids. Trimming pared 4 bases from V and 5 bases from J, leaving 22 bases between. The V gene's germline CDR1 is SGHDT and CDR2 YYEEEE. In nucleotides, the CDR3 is TGTGCCAGCAGCCCGTCTCCAGGGGACTCAGAGAACAATGAGCAGTTCTTC. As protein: CASSPSPGDSENNEQFF.

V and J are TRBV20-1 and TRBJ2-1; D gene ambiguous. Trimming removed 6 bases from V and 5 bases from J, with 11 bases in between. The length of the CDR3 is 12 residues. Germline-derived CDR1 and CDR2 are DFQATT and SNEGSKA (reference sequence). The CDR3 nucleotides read TGCAGTGCACGTGGACGTCACAATGAGCAGTTCTTC. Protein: CSARGRHNEQFF.